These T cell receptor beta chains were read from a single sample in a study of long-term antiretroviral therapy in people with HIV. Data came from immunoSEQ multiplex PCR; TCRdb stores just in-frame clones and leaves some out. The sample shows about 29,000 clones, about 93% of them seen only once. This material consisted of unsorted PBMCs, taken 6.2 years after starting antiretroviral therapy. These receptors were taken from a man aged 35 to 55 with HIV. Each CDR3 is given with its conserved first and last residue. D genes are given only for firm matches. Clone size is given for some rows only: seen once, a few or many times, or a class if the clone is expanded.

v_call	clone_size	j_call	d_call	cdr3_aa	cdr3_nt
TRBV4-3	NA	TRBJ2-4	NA	CASSQDSSGRGGSIQYF	TGCGCCAGCAGCCAAGATAGTAGTGGCAGGGGGGGCAGCATTCAGTACTTC
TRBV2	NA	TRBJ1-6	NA	CASRPKAAGSSPLHF	TGTGCCAGCAGACCGAAAGCCGCGGGAAGTTCACCCCTCCACTTT
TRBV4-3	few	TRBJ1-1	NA	CASSQAGLNTEAFF	TGCGCCAGCAGCCAAGCGGGGCTGAACACTGAAGCTTTCTTT
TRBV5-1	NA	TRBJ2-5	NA	CASSLEQETQYF	TGCGCCAGCAGCTTGGAGCAAGAGACCCAGTACTTC
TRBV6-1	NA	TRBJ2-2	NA	CASARGPGELFF	TGTGCCAGTGCCCGGGGGCCCGGGGAGCTGTTTTTT
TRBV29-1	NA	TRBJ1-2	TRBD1	CSVEEGQGVYGYTF	TGCAGCGTTGAGGAGGGACAGGGGGTTTATGGCTACACCTTC
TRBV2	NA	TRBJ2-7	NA	CASSDRTYEQYF	TGTGCCAGCAGTGACCGAACCTACGAGCAGTACTTC
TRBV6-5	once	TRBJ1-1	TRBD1	CASREGQPNTEAFF	TGTGCCAGCAGGGAGGGACAGCCGAACACTGAAGCTTTCTTT
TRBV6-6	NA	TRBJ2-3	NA	CASSYSLFTDTQYF	TGTGCCAGCAGTTACTCGCTCTTCACAGATACGCAGTATTTT
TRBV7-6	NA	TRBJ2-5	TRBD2	CASSLYGGAGGSQETQYF	TGTGCCAGCAGCTTATATGGTGGGGCGGGGGGGTCCCAAGAGACCCAGTACTTC
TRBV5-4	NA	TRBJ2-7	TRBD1	CASSLEQGRSYEQYF	TGTGCCAGCAGCTTGGAACAGGGGCGGTCCTACGAGCAGTACTTC
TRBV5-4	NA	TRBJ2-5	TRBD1	CASSPDREETQYF	TGTGCCAGCAGCCCGGACAGGGAAGAGACCCAGTACTTC
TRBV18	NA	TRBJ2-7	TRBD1	CASSPQGQGYEQYF	TGTGCCAGCTCACCGCAGGGACAGGGATACGAGCAGTACTTC
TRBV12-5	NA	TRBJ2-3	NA	CASKEGGSTDTQYF	TGTGCTAGTAAGGAAGGCGGGAGCACAGATACGCAGTATTTT
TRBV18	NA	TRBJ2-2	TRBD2	CASSLQTSGVTGELFF	TGTGCCAGCTCACTACAGACTAGCGGGGTAACCGGGGAGCTGTTTTTT
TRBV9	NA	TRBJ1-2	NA	CASSQTINYGYTF	TGTGCCAGCAGCCAGACAATAAACTATGGCTACACCTTC
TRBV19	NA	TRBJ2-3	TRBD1	CASSPGQGTDTQYF	TGTGCCAGTAGCCCGGGACAGGGCACAGATACGCAGTATTTT
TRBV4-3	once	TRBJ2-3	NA	CASSQERRDTQYF	TGCGCCAGCAGCCAAGAGAGGAGAGATACGCAGTATTTT
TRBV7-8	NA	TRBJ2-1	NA	CASSSRLGAYNEQFF	TGTGCCAGCAGCTCCCGACTAGGGGCCTACAATGAGCAGTTCTTC
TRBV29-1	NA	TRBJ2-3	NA	CSVVGGGGSTDTQYF	TGCAGCGTTGTGGGGGGAGGGGGTAGCACAGATACGCAGTATTTT
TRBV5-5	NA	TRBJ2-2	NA	CASSLWAAGGITGELFF	TGTGCCAGCAGCTTGTGGGCCGCAGGGGGGATCACCGGGGAGCTGTTTTTT
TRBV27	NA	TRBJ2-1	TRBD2	CASLPRLAGNEQFF	TGTGCCAGCCTGCCCCGACTAGCTGGGAATGAGCAGTTCTTC
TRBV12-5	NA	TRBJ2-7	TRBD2	CASGSTSGSSISSYEQYF	TGTGCTAGTGGTTCCACTAGCGGGAGTTCCATTTCGTCCTACGAGCAGTACTTC
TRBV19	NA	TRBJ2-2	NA	CASSMGQKTGELFF	TGTGCCAGTAGTATGGGGCAGAAGACCGGGGAGCTGTTTTTT
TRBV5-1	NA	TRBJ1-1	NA	CASSLSSGGWDTEAFF	TGCGCCAGCAGCTTGTCTTCCGGGGGCTGGGACACTGAAGCTTTCTTT
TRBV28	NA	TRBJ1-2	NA	CASSSPRSGRSNYGYTF	TGTGCCAGCAGTTCCCCAAGGTCAGGGAGATCTAACTATGGCTACACCTTC
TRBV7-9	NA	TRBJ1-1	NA	CASRKGQNTEAFF	TGTGCCAGCAGAAAGGGGCAGAACACTGAAGCTTTCTTT
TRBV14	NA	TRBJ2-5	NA	CASSPLPKDTQETQYF	TGTGCCAGCAGCCCTCTTCCTAAGGATACTCAAGAGACCCAGTACTTC
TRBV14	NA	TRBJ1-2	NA	CASSQGHLLNYGYTF	TGTGCCAGCAGCCAGGGACACCTACTCAACTATGGCTACACCTTC
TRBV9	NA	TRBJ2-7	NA	CASSPGTSSYEQYF	TGTGCCAGCAGCCCGGGGACAAGCTCCTACGAGCAGTACTTC
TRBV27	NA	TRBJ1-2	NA	CASSLQQGNYGYTF	TGTGCCAGCAGTTTACAACAGGGTAACTATGGCTACACCTTC
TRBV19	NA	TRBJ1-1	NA	CASRDPGQQNTEAFF	TGTGCCAGTAGGGACCCGGGCCAGCAGAACACTGAAGCTTTCTTT
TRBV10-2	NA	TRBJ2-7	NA	CASSESAGAPYEQYF	TGCGCCAGCAGTGAGTCGGCAGGGGCCCCCTACGAGCAGTACTTC
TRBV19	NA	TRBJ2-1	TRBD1	CASMAVSGTAYNEQFF	TGTGCCAGTATGGCCGTATCTGGGACAGCATACAATGAGCAGTTCTTC
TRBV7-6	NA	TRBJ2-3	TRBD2	CASSSTSGATDTQYF	TGTGCCAGCAGCTCAACTAGCGGGGCCACAGATACGCAGTATTTT
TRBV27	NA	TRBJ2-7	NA	CASSTGKTYEQYF	TGTGCCAGCAGTACCGGGAAGACCTACGAGCAGTACTTC
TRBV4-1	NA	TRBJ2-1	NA	CASSQGGSSYNEQFF	TGCGCCAGCAGCCAAGGGGGGAGCTCCTACAATGAGCAGTTCTTC
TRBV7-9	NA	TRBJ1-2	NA	CASSLEGLGWGYNYGYTF	TGTGCCAGCAGCTTAGAAGGGTTAGGATGGGGATATAACTATGGCTACACCTTC
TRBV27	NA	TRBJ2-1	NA	CASSFEGDYNEQFF	TGTGCCAGCAGTTTCGAAGGCGATTACAATGAGCAGTTCTTC
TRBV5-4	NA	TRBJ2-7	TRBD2	CASSLSQLGGSSYEQYF	TGTGCCAGCAGCTTGTCCCAACTAGGCGGGAGTTCCTACGAGCAGTACTTC
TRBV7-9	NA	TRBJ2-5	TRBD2	CASSPTSVQETQYF	TGTGCCAGCAGCCCGACTAGCGTCCAAGAGACCCAGTACTTC